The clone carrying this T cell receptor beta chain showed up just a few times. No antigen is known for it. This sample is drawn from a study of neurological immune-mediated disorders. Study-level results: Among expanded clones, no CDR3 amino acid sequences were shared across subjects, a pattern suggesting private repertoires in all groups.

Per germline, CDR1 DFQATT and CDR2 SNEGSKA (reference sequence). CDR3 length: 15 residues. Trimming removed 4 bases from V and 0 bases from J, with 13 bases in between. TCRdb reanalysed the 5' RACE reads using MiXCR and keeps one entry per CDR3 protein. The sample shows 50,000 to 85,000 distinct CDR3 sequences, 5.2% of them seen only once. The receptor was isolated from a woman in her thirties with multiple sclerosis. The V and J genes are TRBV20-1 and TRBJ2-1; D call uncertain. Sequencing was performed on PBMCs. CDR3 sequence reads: CSAKKVSSSYNEQFF. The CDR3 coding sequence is TGCAGTGCTAAAAAGGTTTCGAGCTCCTACAATGAGCAGTTCTTC.